The 28 T cell receptor beta chains below all came from one sample that was sequenced in a study of blood T cell repertoires in COVID-19. Sequencing used immunoSEQ multiplex PCR; TCRdb keeps in-frame clones, though not all of them. The sample records 200,000 to 250,000 clones, about four fifths being singletons. Sequencing was performed on peripheral blood. The source is a woman at least 80 years old with acute or convalescent COVID-19.

This clone was counted a few times. The chain links TRBV19 to TRBJ1-1; perhaps TRBD1 as D (6 bases). In germline, CDR1 is LNHDA, CDR2 SQIVND (reference sequence). V was pared by 2 bases and J by 5 bases, with 12 bases between. This CDR3 region has 14 residues. CDR3 coding DNA: TGTGCCAGTAGTATAATGGGTGGGACAACTGAAGCTTTCTTT. This encodes CASSIMGGTTEAFF.

This chain uses TRBV6-5 with TRBJ1-6; possibly TRBD1 for D (6 bases). V was shortened by 4 bases and J by 4 bases, with 11 bases between the two germline ends. The CDR3 has 15 residues. Germline V lookup: CDR1 MNHEY, CDR2 SVGAGI. This CDR3 is CASSLRTAYNSPLHF. CDR3 coding DNA: TGTGCCAGCAGTTTGCGGACAGCTTATAATTCACCCCTCCACTTT.

Only one count was recorded for this clone. J is TRBJ2-5 and V is TRBV18; 7 bases agree with TRBD2. Trimming at V came to 6 bases and at J to 2 bases, leaving 18 bases not matched to a gene. The CDR3 has 18 amino acids. The germline CDR1 and CDR2 sequences are KGHSH and LQKENI. The CDR3 reads CASSPPRGGPTTQETQYF. The CDR3 DNA reads as TGTGCCAGCTCCCCTCCCCGCGGGGGACCCACCACACAAGAGACCCAGTACTTC. The full variable domain, completed using reference TRBV18 and TRBJ2-5, is NAGVMQNPRHLVRRRGQEARLRCSPMKGHSHVYWYRQLPEEGLKFMVYLQKENIIDESGMPKERFSAEFPKEGPSILRIQQVVRGDSAAYFCASSPPRGGPTTQETQYFGPGTRLLVL.

J is TRBJ1-2 and V is TRBV27; TRBD1 matches 8 bases. The junction had 10 bases not matched to a gene; V was cut back by 8 bases and J by 2 bases. CDR1 is MNHEY and CDR2 is SMNVEV in the germline V gene (reference sequence). The CDR3 is made up of 15 amino acids. CDR3 nucleotides: TGTGCCAGCGGAAGTCCCGGGACAGGAAACTATGGCTACACCTTC. This sequence encodes CASGSPGTGNYGYTF.

This clone showed up just a few times. The chain links TRBV6-5 to TRBJ2-2, with D maybe TRBD1 (5 bases). The ends were cut back, 10 bases at V and 6 bases at J, with 21 bases in the middle. This CDR3 is built from 15 residues. CDR1 is MNHEY and CDR2 is SVGAGI in the germline V gene. The CDR3 here is CATRGLAGPPGELFF. CDR3 DNA: TGTGCCACCCGAGGCCTGGCAGGGCCCCCCGGGGAGCTGTTTTTT.

The chain combines TRBV11-2 with TRBJ1-3, with unresolved D. CDR3 length: 14 residues. Trimming pared 2 bases from V and 0 bases from J, leaving 5 bases between. Looked up from germline, CDR1 is SGHAT and CDR2 is FQNNGV. Here the CDR3 reads CASSLSVSGNTIYF. Written as DNA, the CDR3 is TGTGCCAGCAGCTTATCGGTCTCTGGAAACACCATATATTTT.

The CDR3 here is CASSFGGGPTNEQFF. The CDR3 nucleotides read TGTGCCAGCAGTTTCGGCGGGGGGCCGACCAATGAGCAGTTCTTC. The rearrangement joins TRBV28 to TRBJ2-1, with 8 positions matching TRBD2. CDR3 size: 15 residues. The J segment lost 6 bases and the V segment lost 3 bases, leaving 7 bases of the junction unmatched. Germline V lookup: CDR1 MDHEN, CDR2 SYDVKM.

The V gene is TRBV18, the J gene TRBJ2-1, with D unresolved. Trimming stripped 1 base from V and 7 bases from J, with 5 bases between. There are 12 residues in the CDR3. Germline V gives CDR1 KGHSH, CDR2 LQKENI. The CDR3 DNA sequence: TGTGCCAGCTCACCACTGTTAAATGAGCAGTTCTTC. It yields the protein CASSPLLNEQFF.

The chain has TRBV2 and TRBJ1-2, with 8 bases matching TRBD1. CDR1 is SNHLY and CDR2 is FYNNEI in the germline V gene. This CDR3 is 14 amino acids long. Unmatched junction bases numbered 3, after V lost 3 bases and J lost 3 bases. The DNA of the CDR3 is TGTGCCAGCAGTGACAAGACAGGGGACTATGGCTACACCTTC. This encodes CASSDKTGDYGYTF.

This clone was recorded only once. V is TRBV3-1 (or the pseudogene TRBV3-2) and J is TRBJ1-6; 10 bases are shared with TRBD1. The ends lost 2 bases at V and 8 bases at J; junction bases unmatched: 3. Per the germline V gene, CDR1 is LGHDT and CDR2 is YNNKEL (reference sequence). CDR3 length equals 15 residues. CDR3 loop: CASSQPGTGDSPLHF. Here the CDR3 DNA reads TGTGCCAGCAGCCAACCCGGGACAGGGGATTCACCCCTCCACTTT.

This clone was picked up a small number of times. J is TRBJ1-5 and V is TRBV5-4; possibly TRBD1 for D (6 bases). Deletions cut 6 bases from V and 6 bases from J, with 13 bases between. In germline, CDR1 is SGHNT, CDR2 YYREEE (reference sequence). The CDR3 sequence is 13 residues long. The CDR3 nucleotides are TGTGCCAGCATCCAAGGGGGATGTCAGCCCCAGCATTTT. Residues: CASIQGGCQPQHF.

The rearrangement uses TRBV11-3 and TRBJ2-6; D is uncertain. CDR1 SGHNT and CDR2 YENEEA come from the germline V gene. V dropped 3 bases and J dropped 0 bases, with 3 bases sitting between them. The CDR3 has 14 amino acids. CDR3 DNA: TGTGCCAGCAGCTTCAGCTCTGGGGCCAACGTCCTGACTTTC. Translation: CASSFSSGANVLTF. Complete variable domain (other parts from reference TRBV11-3 and TRBJ2-6): EAGVVQSPRYKIIEKKQPVAFWCNPISGHNTLYWYLQNLGQGPELLIRYENEEAVDDSQLPKDRFSAERLKGVDSTLKIQPAELGDSAVYLCASSFSSGANVLTFGAGSRLTVL.

This chain joins TRBV28 and TRBJ2-7; 10 bases line up with TRBD1. This CDR3 has 16 residues. After removal of 8 bases from V and 6 bases from J, the junction contained 16 bases not matched to a gene. Germline assignment: CDR1 MDHEN and CDR2 SYDVKM. CDR3 loop: CASHTQTGGVRAEQYF. The CDR3, as DNA: TGTGCCAGCCACACACAGACAGGGGGCGTCCGGGCCGAGCAGTACTTC.

V is TRBV5-1 and J is TRBJ2-1; TRBD1 aligns across 9 bases. Germline V lookup: CDR1 SGHRS, CDR2 YFSETQ. CDR3 length equals 16 residues. Losses at the gene ends were 0 bases for V and 0 bases for J; bases not matched to a gene: 1. CDR3 region: CASSLETGGSYNEQFF. CDR3 sequence (DNA): TGCGCCAGCAGCTTGGAGACAGGGGGCTCCTACAATGAGCAGTTCTTC.

The chain couples TRBV19 to TRBJ2-1; possible D gene TRBD1, 7 bases. V shed 0 bases and J shed 10 bases, with 16 bases lying between them. Germline V gene data show CDR1 as LNHDA and CDR2 as SQIVND (reference sequence). This CDR3 has 15 residues. DNA of the CDR3: TGTGCCAGTAGTATAGATGGGAGGACAGGTGACGAGCAGTTCTTC. This encodes CASSIDGRTGDEQFF.

The rearrangement links TRBV5-1 to TRBJ2-2; 7 positions match TRBD2. The germline gives CDR1 SGHRS, CDR2 YFSETQ. With V trimmed by 0 bases and J by 5 bases, 4 bases remained unmatched. The CDR3 length is 15 residues. This CDR3 is CASSLVAGETGELFF. CDR3 DNA sequence: TGCGCCAGCAGCTTGGTGGCGGGGGAAACCGGGGAGCTGTTTTTT.

The chain recombines TRBV7-2 with TRBJ2-5, with 11 bases lining up with TRBD2. Germline V gene lookup returns CDR1 SGHTA and CDR2 FQGNSA. CDR3 length: 16 amino acids. V lost 3 bases to trimming and J lost 2 bases; unmatched junction nucleotides: 5. The CDR3 here is CASSFQGLAVQETQYF. CDR3 coding DNA: TGTGCCAGCAGCTTCCAGGGACTAGCGGTACAAGAGACCCAGTACTTC.

The chain combines TRBV11-3 with TRBJ2-1; no firm D call. The CDR3 is 16 amino acids. CDR1 is SGHNT and CDR2 is YENEEA in the germline V gene. Trimming took 1 base from V and 2 from J, leaving 12 bases between them. CDR3 sequence reads: CASSLGPRATYNEQFF. The DNA for the CDR3 is TGTGCCAGCAGCTTAGGCCCCCGAGCCACCTACAATGAGCAGTTCTTC.

The chain carries TRBV7-6 and TRBJ1-5, with D perhaps matching TRBD1 (6 bases). V gave up 6 bases and J gave up 7 bases, with 19 bases separating them. The CDR3 is 15 amino acids. Per germline, CDR1 SGHVS and CDR2 FNYEAQ. In DNA form, the CDR3 reads TGTGCCAGCAGTCATGAGGGGGGGTCGGGGCAGCCCCAGCATTTT. This gives the protein CASSHEGGSGQPQHF.

The chain carries TRBV28 and TRBJ2-7, with 8 bases fitting TRBD1. Losses at the gene ends were 3 bases for V and 2 bases for J; bases not matched to a gene: 6. Germline CDR1 and CDR2: MDHEN and SYDVKM. The CDR3 sequence is 15 residues long. The DNA of the CDR3 is TGTGCCAGCAGTTTTCCAGGGGGCGTCGCCTACGAGCAGTACTTC. It codes for CASSFPGGVAYEQYF.

In nucleotides, the CDR3 is TGTGCCAGCAGCACCGGGACTAGCGGGGGGGCAGATACGCAGTATTTT. This translates into CASSTGTSGGADTQYF. This chain connects TRBV11-2 to TRBJ2-3; 16 nucleotides match TRBD2. With V trimmed by 5 bases and J by 4 bases, 3 bases remained unmatched. Germline CDR1 SGHAT, CDR2 FQNNGV. There are 16 residues in the CDR3. Full variable domain (rest looked up from reference TRBV11-2 and TRBJ2-3): EAGVAQSPRYKIIEKRQSVAFWCNPISGHATLYWYQQILGQGPKLLIQFQNNGVVDDSQLPKDRFSAERLKGVDSTLKIQPAKLEDSAVYLCASSTGTSGGADTQYFGPGTRLTVL.

The rearrangement uses TRBV19 and TRBJ1-5; TRBD1 matches at 8 bases. V shed 5 bases, J shed 2 bases, and the junction held 2 bases outside the gene matches. Germline CDR1 LNHDA, CDR2 SQIVND (reference sequence). The CDR3 is 14 residues long. Here the CDR3 DNA reads TGTGCCAGTAGTCCGACAGGGGGCAATCAGCCCCAGCATTTT. Protein sequence: CASSPTGGNQPQHF.

A single count supports this clone. The V call is TRBV6-5, the J call TRBJ1-5; perhaps TRBD1 as D (5 bases). Trimming pared 5 bases from V and 6 bases from J, leaving 11 bases between. This CDR3 has 13 residues. The germline V gene has CDR1 MNHEY and CDR2 SVGAGI. The CDR3 DNA is TGTGCCAGCAGTCCGGGGAGGGGTCAGCCCCAGCATTTT. This gives the protein CASSPGRGQPQHF.

The chain uses TRBV18 and TRBJ1-5, with a possible D match to TRBD1 (5 bases). Germline CDR1 and CDR2: KGHSH and LQKENI. V was cut by 6 bases and J by 2 bases, with 11 bases left in between. The CDR3 has 14 amino acids. The CDR3 loop reads CASSLGQRNQPQHF. The CDR3 region has the DNA TGTGCCAGCTCCTTGGGGCAGCGCAATCAGCCCCAGCATTTT.

The rearrangement joins TRBV7-8 to TRBJ1-2, with a tentative D call TRBD1 (5 bases). Trimming pared 2 bases from V and 4 bases from J, leaving 14 bases between. This CDR3 contains 15 residues. Germline V gene data show CDR1 as SGHVS and CDR2 as FQNEAQ. The CDR3: CASSLNPGRRYGYTF. The CDR3 DNA reads as TGTGCCAGCAGCTTAAATCCAGGGCGGCGCTATGGCTACACCTTC.

This sequence joins TRBV7-3 and TRBJ1-2; no clear D. Germline V CDR1 and CDR2: SGHTA, FQGTGA. V was shortened by 0 bases and J by 3 bases, with 5 bases between the two germline ends. This CDR3 region has 13 residues. The CDR3 region has the DNA TGTGCCAGCAGCTTAACGGGCGACTATGGCTACACCTTC. Its protein is CASSLTGDYGYTF.

J is TRBJ2-1 and V is TRBV5-4; D might be TRBD1 (6 bases). CDR1 is SGHNT and CDR2 is YYREEE in the germline V gene (reference sequence). V lost 4 bases and J 9 bases, leaving 17 bases between the germline ends. This CDR3 comprises 14 residues. The CDR3 sequence is CASSLRDITGEQFF. The CDR3 DNA follows: TGTGCCAGCAGCCTTCGGGACATCACGGGTGAGCAGTTCTTC.

The chain links TRBV10-3 to TRBJ2-2; a weak D match, TRBD2 (5 bases). V shed 5 bases and J shed 6 bases, with 10 bases lying between them. Per the germline V gene, CDR1 is ENHRY and CDR2 is SYGVKD. CDR3 length: 13 residues. The CDR3 is CAISPGRAGELFF. The DNA of the CDR3 is TGTGCCATCAGTCCTGGGCGGGCCGGGGAGCTGTTTTTT.